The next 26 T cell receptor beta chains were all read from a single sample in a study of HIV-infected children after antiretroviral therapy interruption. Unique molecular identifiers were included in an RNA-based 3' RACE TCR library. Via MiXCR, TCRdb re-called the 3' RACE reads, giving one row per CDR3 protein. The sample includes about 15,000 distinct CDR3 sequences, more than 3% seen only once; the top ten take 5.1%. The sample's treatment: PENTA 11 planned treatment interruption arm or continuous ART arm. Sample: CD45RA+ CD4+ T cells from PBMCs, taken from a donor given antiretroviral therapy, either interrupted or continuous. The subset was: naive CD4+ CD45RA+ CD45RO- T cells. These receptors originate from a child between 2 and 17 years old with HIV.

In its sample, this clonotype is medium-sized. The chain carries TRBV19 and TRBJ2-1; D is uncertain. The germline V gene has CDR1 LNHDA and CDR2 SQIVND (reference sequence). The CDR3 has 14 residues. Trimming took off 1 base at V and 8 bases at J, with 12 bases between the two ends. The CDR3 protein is CASSIGAPGDEQFF. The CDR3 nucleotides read TGTGCCAGTAGTATAGGGGCCCCTGGGGATGAGCAGTTCTTC.

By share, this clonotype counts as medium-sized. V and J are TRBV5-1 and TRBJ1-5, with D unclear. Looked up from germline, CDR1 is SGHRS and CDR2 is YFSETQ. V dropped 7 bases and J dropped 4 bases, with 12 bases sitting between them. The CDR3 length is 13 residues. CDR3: CASEEGSNQPQHF. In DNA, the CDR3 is TGCGCCAGCGAAGAAGGGAGTAATCAGCCCCAGCATTTT.

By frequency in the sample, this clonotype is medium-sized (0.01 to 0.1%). As DNA, the CDR3 is TGTGCCAGCAGTTTAGATTTATTTAGCTCCTACAATGAGCAGTTCTTC. Its translation: CASSLDLFSSYNEQFF. The chain links TRBV12-3 or TRBV12-4 to TRBJ2-1; D unresolved. V was pared by 1 base and J by 0 bases, with 10 bases between. CDR3 size: 16 residues.

CDR3 nucleotide sequence: TGTGCCAGCGGTGATCCGACAGGGAACTATGCTGAGCAGTTCTTC. This encodes CASGDPTGNYAEQFF. This chain connects TRBV6-2 or TRBV6-3 to TRBJ2-1; TRBD1 matches 7 bases. Germline loops: CDR1 MNHEY, CDR2 SVGEGT. This CDR3 has 15 amino acids. The ends lost 8 bases at V and 9 bases at J; junction bases unmatched: 16.

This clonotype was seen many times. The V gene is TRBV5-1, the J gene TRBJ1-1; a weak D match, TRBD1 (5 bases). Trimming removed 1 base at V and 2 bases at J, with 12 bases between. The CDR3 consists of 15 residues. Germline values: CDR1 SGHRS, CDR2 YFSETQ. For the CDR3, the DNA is TGCGCCAGCAGCTTGAACGGGGGAGTTAACACTGAAGCTTTCTTT. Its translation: CASSLNGGVNTEAFF.

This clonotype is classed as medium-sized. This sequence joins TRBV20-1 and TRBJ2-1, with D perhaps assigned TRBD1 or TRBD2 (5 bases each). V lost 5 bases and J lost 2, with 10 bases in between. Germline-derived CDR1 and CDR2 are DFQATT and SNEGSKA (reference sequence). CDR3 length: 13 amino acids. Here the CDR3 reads CSAVLGAYNEQFF. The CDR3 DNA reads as TGCAGTGCTGTGTTGGGGGCCTACAATGAGCAGTTCTTC.

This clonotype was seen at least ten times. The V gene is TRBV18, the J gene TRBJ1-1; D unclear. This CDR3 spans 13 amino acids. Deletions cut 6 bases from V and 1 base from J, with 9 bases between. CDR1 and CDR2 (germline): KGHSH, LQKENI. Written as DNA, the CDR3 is TGTGCCAGCTCCCTCAATAGGAACACTGAAGCTTTCTTT. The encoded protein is CASSLNRNTEAFF.

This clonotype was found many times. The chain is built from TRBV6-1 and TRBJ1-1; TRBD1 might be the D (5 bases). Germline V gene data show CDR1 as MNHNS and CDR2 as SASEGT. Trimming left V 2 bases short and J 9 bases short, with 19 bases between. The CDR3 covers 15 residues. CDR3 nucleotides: TGTGCCAGCAGTGAATCCCCGGGGCGTCGAGGTCAAGCTTTCTTT. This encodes CASSESPGRRGQAFF.

The CDR3 protein is CASSLGQVWFNEQFF. The CDR3, as DNA: TGTGCCAGCAGCTTGGGACAGGTTTGGTTCAATGAGCAGTTCTTC. This rearrangement joins TRBV5-4 to TRBJ2-1, with D tentatively TRBD1 (6 bases). In germline, CDR1 is SGHNT, CDR2 YYREEE (reference sequence). CDR3 size: 15 residues. V was trimmed by 0 bases and J by 6 bases, leaving 13 bases between them.

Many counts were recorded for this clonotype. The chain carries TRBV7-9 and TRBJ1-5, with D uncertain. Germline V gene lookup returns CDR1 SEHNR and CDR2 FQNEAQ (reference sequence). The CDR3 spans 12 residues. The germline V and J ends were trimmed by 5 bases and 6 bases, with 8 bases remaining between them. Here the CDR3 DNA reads TGTGCCAGCAGCCCGGCGGGTCAGCCCCAGCATTTT. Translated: CASSPAGQPQHF.

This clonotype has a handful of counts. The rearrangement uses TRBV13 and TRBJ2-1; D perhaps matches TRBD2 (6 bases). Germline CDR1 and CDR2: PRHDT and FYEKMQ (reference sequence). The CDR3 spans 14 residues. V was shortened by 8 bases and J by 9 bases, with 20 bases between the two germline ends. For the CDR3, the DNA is TGTGCCAGCTCTTGGGGGGATAACTATGCTGAGCAGTTCTTC. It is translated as CASSWGDNYAEQFF.

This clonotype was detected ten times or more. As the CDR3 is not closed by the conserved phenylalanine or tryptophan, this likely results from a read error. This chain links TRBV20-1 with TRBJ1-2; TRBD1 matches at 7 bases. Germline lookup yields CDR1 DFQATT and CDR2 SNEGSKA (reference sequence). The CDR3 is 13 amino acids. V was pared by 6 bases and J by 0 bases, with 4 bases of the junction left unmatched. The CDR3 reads CSAGQGANYGYTS. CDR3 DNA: TGCAGTGCCGGTCAGGGGGCTAACTATGGCTACACCTCC.

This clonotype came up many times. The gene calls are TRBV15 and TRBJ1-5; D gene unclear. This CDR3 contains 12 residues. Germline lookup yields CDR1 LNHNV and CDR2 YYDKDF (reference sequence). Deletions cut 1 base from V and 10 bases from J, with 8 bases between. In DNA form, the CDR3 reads TGTGCCACCAGCAGAGTGGAACGTCCCCAGCATTTT. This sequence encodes CATSRVERPQHF.

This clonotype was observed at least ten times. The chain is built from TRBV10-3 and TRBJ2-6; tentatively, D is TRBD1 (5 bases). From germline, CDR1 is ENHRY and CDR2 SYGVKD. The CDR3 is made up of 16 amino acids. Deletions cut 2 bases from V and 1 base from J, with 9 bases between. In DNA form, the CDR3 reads TGTGCCATCAGTGAGACCAGGGATTCTGGGGCCAACGTCCTGACTTTC. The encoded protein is CAISETRDSGANVLTF.

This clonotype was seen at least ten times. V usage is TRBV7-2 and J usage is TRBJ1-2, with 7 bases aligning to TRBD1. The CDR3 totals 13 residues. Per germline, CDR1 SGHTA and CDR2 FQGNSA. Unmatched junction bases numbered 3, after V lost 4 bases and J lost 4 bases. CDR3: CASSWGQTYGYTF. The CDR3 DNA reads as TGTGCCAGCAGCTGGGGACAGACCTATGGCTACACCTTC.

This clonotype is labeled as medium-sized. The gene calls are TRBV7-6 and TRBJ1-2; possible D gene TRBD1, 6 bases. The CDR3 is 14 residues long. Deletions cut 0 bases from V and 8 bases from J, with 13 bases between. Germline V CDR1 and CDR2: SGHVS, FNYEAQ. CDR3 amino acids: CASSLAPGDGGYTF. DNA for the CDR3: TGTGCCAGCAGCTTAGCGCCAGGGGACGGCGGCTACACCTTC.

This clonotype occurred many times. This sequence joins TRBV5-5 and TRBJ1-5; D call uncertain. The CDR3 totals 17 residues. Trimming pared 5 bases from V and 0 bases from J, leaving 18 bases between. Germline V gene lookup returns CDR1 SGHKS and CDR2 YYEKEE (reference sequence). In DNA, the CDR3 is TGTGCCAGCAGTTCGGGCCCCGGGCTTTATAGCAATCAGCCCCAGCATTTT. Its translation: CASSSGPGLYSNQPQHF.

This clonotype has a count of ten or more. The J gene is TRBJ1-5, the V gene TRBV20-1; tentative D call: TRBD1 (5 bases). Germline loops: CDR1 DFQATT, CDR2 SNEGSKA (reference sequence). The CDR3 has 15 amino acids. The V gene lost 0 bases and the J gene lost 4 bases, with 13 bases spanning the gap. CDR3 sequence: CSARDLGAGNQPQHF. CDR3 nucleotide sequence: TGCAGTGCTAGAGATCTAGGGGCGGGGAATCAGCCCCAGCATTTT.

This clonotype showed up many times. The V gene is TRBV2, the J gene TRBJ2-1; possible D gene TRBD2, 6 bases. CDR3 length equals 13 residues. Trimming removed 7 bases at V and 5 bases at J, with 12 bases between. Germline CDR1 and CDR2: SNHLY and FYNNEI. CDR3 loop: CASKRGTNNEQFF. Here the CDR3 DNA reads TGTGCCAGCAAACGGGGGACCAACAATGAGCAGTTCTTC.

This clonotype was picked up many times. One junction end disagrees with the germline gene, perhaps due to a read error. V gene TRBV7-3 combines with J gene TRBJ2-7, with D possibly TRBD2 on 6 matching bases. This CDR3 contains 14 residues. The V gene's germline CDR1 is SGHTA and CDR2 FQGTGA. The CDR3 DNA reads TGTGCAAGCAGCTTATGGGACTGGGGGGACGAACAGTACTTC. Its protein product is CASSLWDWGDEQYF.

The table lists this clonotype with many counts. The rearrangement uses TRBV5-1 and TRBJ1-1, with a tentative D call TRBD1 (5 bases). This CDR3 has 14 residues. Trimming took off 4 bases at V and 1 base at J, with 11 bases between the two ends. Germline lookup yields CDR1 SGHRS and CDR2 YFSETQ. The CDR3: CASSAGLKNTEAFF. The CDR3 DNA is TGCGCCAGCAGCGCGGGACTCAAGAACACTGAAGCTTTCTTT.

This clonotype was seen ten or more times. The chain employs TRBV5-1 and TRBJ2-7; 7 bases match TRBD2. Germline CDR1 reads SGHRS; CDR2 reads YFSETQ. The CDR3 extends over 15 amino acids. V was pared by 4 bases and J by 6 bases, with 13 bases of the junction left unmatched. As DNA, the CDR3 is TGCGCCAGCAGCGTAACCACGGGAGGCGGCCGCGAGCAGTACTTC. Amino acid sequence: CASSVTTGGGREQYF.

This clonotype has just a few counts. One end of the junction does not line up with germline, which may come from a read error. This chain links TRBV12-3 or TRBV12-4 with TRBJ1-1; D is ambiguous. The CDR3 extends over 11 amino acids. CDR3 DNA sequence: TGTACCAGCAGCCGATCCGATGAAGCTTTCTTT. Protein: CTSSRSDEAFF.

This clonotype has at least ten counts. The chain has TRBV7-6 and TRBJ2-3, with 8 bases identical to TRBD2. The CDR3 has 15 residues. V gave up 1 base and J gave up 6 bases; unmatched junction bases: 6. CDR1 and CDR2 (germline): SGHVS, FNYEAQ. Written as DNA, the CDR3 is TGTGCCAGCAGCTTAGAGGTAGCGGGGTCGGATACGCAGTATTTT. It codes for CASSLEVAGSDTQYF.

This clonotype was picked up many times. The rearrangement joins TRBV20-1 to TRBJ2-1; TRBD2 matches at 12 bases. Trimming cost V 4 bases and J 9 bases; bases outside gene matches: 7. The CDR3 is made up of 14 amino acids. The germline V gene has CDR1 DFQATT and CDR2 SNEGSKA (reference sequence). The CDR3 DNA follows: TGCAGTGCTACTAGCGGGGGGGCCGTGGGTGAGCAGTTCTTC. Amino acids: CSATSGGAVGEQFF.

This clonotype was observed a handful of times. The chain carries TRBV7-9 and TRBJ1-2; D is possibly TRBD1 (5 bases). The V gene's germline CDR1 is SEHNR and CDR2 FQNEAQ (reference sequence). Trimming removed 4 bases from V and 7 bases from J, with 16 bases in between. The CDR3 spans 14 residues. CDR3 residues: CASSSSTQGPGYTF. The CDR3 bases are TGTGCCAGCAGCTCATCAACGCAGGGTCCTGGCTACACCTTC.